The 17 T cell receptor beta chains reported below all come from one sample, sequenced in a study of T-cell memory formation after mild COVID-19. TCRdb itself ran the 5' RACE reads through MiXCR, one entry per CDR3 protein. The sample lists approximately 300,000 distinct CDR3 sequences, approximately 19% seen once, with under 25% in the top ten. Source material: PBMCs or a T cell subset sorted from them (not recorded which). The receptors derive from a man aged 18-30 years who had mild COVID-19 (a few samples of this study predate the infection). Cell type and time point are not known.

The rearrangement links TRBV12-3 or TRBV12-4 to TRBJ2-2; D perhaps matches TRBD1 (7 bases). The germline V and J ends were trimmed by 2 bases and 4 bases, with 14 bases remaining between them. This CDR3 has 16 amino acids. The CDR3 is CASSLSGGLRTGELFF. DNA for the CDR3: TGTGCCAGCAGTTTATCAGGGGGGCTGCGCACCGGGGAGCTGTTTTTT.

This clonotype was found a few times. The chain has TRBV2 and TRBJ2-7; the D is unclear. The V end lost 3 bases, the J end lost 3 bases, and 6 bases lay between the germline ends. This CDR3 has 12 residues. Germline V gene lookup returns CDR1 SNHLY and CDR2 FYNNEI. The CDR3 spells CASSDEIYEQYV. In nucleotides, the CDR3 is TGTGCCAGCAGTGATGAGATCTACGAGCAGTACGTC.

This chain joins TRBV6-5 and TRBJ1-2, with D uncertain. The CDR3 covers 13 residues. In germline, CDR1 is MNHEY, CDR2 SVGAGI. Deletions cut 0 bases from V and 4 bases from J, with 6 bases between. CDR3 region: CASSYSTPYGYTF. As DNA, the CDR3 is TGTGCCAGCAGTTACTCGACGCCCTATGGCTACACCTTC.

The genes are TRBV4-2 and TRBJ2-5; 9 bases match TRBD1. V lost 3 bases, J lost 5 bases, and 13 bases stayed unmatched. Germline loops: CDR1 LGHNA, CDR2 YNFKEQ. This CDR3 has 17 residues. The DNA for the CDR3 is TGTGCCAGCAGCCACGACTCCGGGACAGGGATTTTGGAGACCCAGTACTTC. This codes for CASSHDSGTGILETQYF.

A few counts support this clonotype. The rearrangement joins TRBV6-5 to TRBJ1-4, with 8 positions matching TRBD1. This CDR3 region has 14 residues. The V and J ends lost 8 bases and 6 bases, in that order; junction bases with no gene match: 8. Germline CDR1 is MNHEY and CDR2 is SVGAGI. CDR3 DNA sequence: TGTGCCAGCCGCCGTGGGGGACAGGATGAAAAACTGTTTTTT. Translating gives CASRRGGQDEKLFF.

This clonotype has a handful of counts. The rearrangement joins TRBV7-9 to TRBJ1-6; 7 nucleotides align to TRBD1. The germline V gene has CDR1 SEHNR and CDR2 FQNEAQ (reference sequence). V lost 6 bases and J lost 7; bases outside the gene matches: 12. This CDR3 is built from 16 residues. The CDR3 DNA reads TGTGCCAGCAGTACATCCGGGACAGTCGCCAATTCACCCCTCCACTTT. It is translated as CASSTSGTVANSPLHF.

The chain couples TRBV11-2 to TRBJ2-2; D is possibly TRBD2 (6 bases). Trimming removed 4 bases from V and 2 bases from J, with 14 bases in between. The germline gives CDR1 SGHAT, CDR2 FQNNGV. The CDR3 has 16 residues. CDR3 loop: CASSSISGDNTGELFF. In DNA form, the CDR3 reads TGTGCCAGCAGCTCAATATCGGGGGACAACACCGGGGAGCTGTTTTTT. Looking up the rest from reference TRBV11-2 and TRBJ2-2 gives the full variable domain: EAGVAQSPRYKIIEKRQSVAFWCNPISGHATLYWYQQILGQGPKLLIQFQNNGVVDDSQLPKDRFSAERLKGVDSTLKIQPAKLEDSAVYLCASSSISGDNTGELFFGEGSRLTVL.

The J gene is TRBJ2-1, the V gene TRBV9; 7 bases align to TRBD2. The junction had 6 bases not matched to a gene; V was cut back by 4 bases and J by 2 bases. CDR3 length: 15 residues. The V gene's germline CDR1 is SGDLS and CDR2 YYNGEE. The CDR3, as DNA: TGTGCCAGCAGCCTCACTAGCGTCCCCTACAATGAGCAGTTCTTC. Translation: CASSLTSVPYNEQFF.

In this sample, this clonotype turned up a few times. V and J are TRBV9 and TRBJ2-1; weak D call: TRBD2 (6 bases). Trimming removed 3 bases from V and 10 bases from J, with 11 bases in between. Per germline, CDR1 SGDLS and CDR2 YYNGEE. This CDR3 region has 12 residues. This CDR3 reads CASSAGTLEQFF. CDR3 nucleotides: TGTGCCAGCAGCGCCGGGACTCTGGAGCAGTTCTTC.

In this sample, this clonotype turned up many times. This chain links TRBV20-1 with TRBJ2-3, with D hard to call. With 6 bases removed from V and 3 bases from J, the gap between germline ends came to 7 bases. Germline CDR1 and CDR2: DFQATT and SNEGSKA (reference sequence). CDR3 size: 11 residues. CDR3 bases: TGCAGTGCCCGCAGGACAGATACGCAGTATTTT. This translates into CSARRTDTQYF.

This clonotype showed up just once. The chain recombines TRBV28 with TRBJ1-4; 7 bases match TRBD1. V was clipped by 4 bases and J by 11 bases; unmatched bases: 13. This CDR3 has 15 amino acids. CDR1 is MDHEN and CDR2 is SYDVKM in the germline V gene. CDR3 in amino acids: CASSSPRDRRDKLFF. In nucleotides, the CDR3 is TGTGCCAGCAGTTCTCCCAGGGACAGAAGGGATAAACTGTTTTTT.

The chain employs TRBV29-1 and TRBJ1-2, with a possible D match to TRBD1 (5 bases). V lost 0 bases to trimming and J lost 0 bases, with 11 bases between them. In germline, CDR1 is SQVTM, CDR2 ANQGSEA. The CDR3 extends over 15 amino acids. The CDR3 spells CSVEDRGRANYGYTF. CDR3 coding DNA: TGCAGCGTTGAAGATCGCGGCAGGGCTAACTATGGCTACACCTTC.

This clonotype was seen a few times. The rearrangement uses TRBV7-3 and TRBJ2-1; TRBD2 matches 9 bases. The CDR3 is 15 residues long. V trimming: 5 bases; J trimming: 6 bases; junction bases outside the gene matches: 8. Per the germline V gene, CDR1 is SGHTA and CDR2 is FQGTGA. This CDR3 reads CASSPFAGGPNEQFF. CDR3 bases: TGTGCCAGCAGCCCATTCGCGGGGGGGCCCAATGAGCAGTTCTTC.

This chain joins TRBV29-1 and TRBJ2-6; TRBD2 matches 7 bases. Looked up from germline, CDR1 is SQVTM and CDR2 is ANQGSEA. The J segment lost 3 bases and the V segment lost 3 bases, leaving 5 bases of the junction unmatched. The CDR3 runs to 15 residues. The CDR3 DNA reads TGCAGCGTTGAGGGAGGGACCCTTGGGGCCAACGTCCTGACTTTC. Translating it yields CSVEGGTLGANVLTF. Full variable domain (remainder filled in from reference TRBV29-1 and TRBJ2-6): SAVISQKPSRDICQRGTSLTIQCQVDSQVTMMFWYRQQPGQSLTLIATANQGSEATYESGFVIDKFPISRPNLTFSTLTVSNMSPEDSSIYLCSVEGGTLGANVLTFGAGSRLTVL.

This clonotype turned up a few times. V gene TRBV20-1 combines with J gene TRBJ2-4; TRBD1 matches at 9 bases. V trimming: 4 bases; J trimming: 7 bases; junction bases outside the gene matches: 11. Germline loops: CDR1 DFQATT, CDR2 SNEGSKA (reference sequence). This CDR3 is 15 amino acids long. The DNA for the CDR3 is TGCAGTGCTATAAACCCGGGACAGGGTGGGAACATTCAGTACTTC. Its protein product is CSAINPGQGGNIQYF.

The table lists this clonotype with many counts. This chain uses TRBV7-9 with TRBJ2-5, with 9 bases matching TRBD1. Looked up from germline, CDR1 is SEHNR and CDR2 is FQNEAQ (reference sequence). The CDR3 contains 15 residues. The ends lost 3 bases at V and 5 bases at J; junction bases unmatched: 7. CDR3 region: CASSFSGQGIETQYF. The CDR3 DNA reads as TGTGCCAGCAGCTTCTCGGGACAGGGAATCGAGACCCAGTACTTC.

J is TRBJ2-5 and V is TRBV7-9, with D possibly being TRBD2 (5 bases). Per germline, CDR1 SEHNR and CDR2 FQNEAQ (reference sequence). This CDR3 has 12 amino acids. Trimming shortened V by 2 bases and J by 7 bases, and 8 bases separated the two germline ends. The CDR3, as DNA: TGTGCCAGCAGCTTAAACGCGGGGACCCAGTACTTC. Translation: CASSLNAGTQYF.